These 19 T cell receptor beta chains were sequenced from one sample in a study of shared clonotypes between healthy human individuals. Data came from immunoSEQ multiplex PCR; TCRdb stores just in-frame clones and leaves some out. The sample consists of around 940,000 clones, about 80% of them appearing once. Sequenced input: memory CD4+ T cells sorted from blood. Sample subset: CD45RA-negative fraction. The receptors shown here come from a man aged 18 to 30 in good health.

This clone came up many times. The same CDR3 can be traced to other DNA sequences in this sample. This chain connects TRBV5-1 to TRBJ2-7; a weak D match, TRBD1 (5 bases). The CDR3 contains 13 residues. V shed 0 bases and J shed 3 bases, with 7 bases lying between them. Germline CDR1 reads SGHRS; CDR2 reads YFSETQ. The chain's CDR3 is CASSLEGNYEQYF. The CDR3 DNA is TGCGCCAGCAGCTTGGAGGGGAACTACGAGCAGTACTTC.

The gene calls are TRBV2 and TRBJ1-2; D perhaps matches TRBD1 (5 bases). The CDR3 runs 11 residues. The germline CDR1 and CDR2 sequences are SNHLY and FYNNEI. Trimming left V 6 bases short and J 9 bases short, with 11 bases between. CDR3 in amino acids: CASSHRDRYTF. DNA for the CDR3: TGTGCCAGCAGCCACCGGGACCGCTACACCTTC.

The V and J genes are TRBV10-3 and TRBJ2-3; 9 nucleotides align to TRBD2. The germline V gene has CDR1 ENHRY and CDR2 SYGVKD. The J segment lost 4 bases and the V segment lost 2 bases, leaving 4 bases of the junction unmatched. The CDR3 contains 15 residues. CDR3 region: CAISEAGGRADTQYF. CDR3 bases: TGTGCCATCAGTGAGGCGGGAGGGCGCGCAGATACGCAGTATTTT.

The V call is TRBV6-5, the J call TRBJ2-1, with 12 bases fitting TRBD2. Germline V CDR1 and CDR2: MNHEY, SVGAGI. The length of the CDR3 is 15 residues. J gave up 6 bases and V 5 bases, and 5 bases lay outside the gene matches. The chain's CDR3 is CASSPTSGRGNEQFF. The CDR3 bases are TGTGCCAGCAGTCCGACTAGCGGGAGAGGCAATGAGCAGTTCTTC.

The chain uses TRBV18 and TRBJ2-2, with TRBD1 as a possible D gene (6 bases). CDR3 length equals 16 residues. Trimming took 3 bases from V and 2 from J, leaving 13 bases between them. Germline V CDR1 and CDR2: KGHSH, LQKENI. The CDR3: CASSPSAGANTGELFF. In nucleotides, the CDR3 is TGTGCCAGCTCACCCAGCGCAGGGGCCAACACCGGGGAGCTGTTTTTT.

This sequence joins TRBV18 and TRBJ1-2, with 9 positions matching TRBD1. CDR3 length: 15 amino acids. The germline V gene encodes CDR1 KGHSH and CDR2 LQKENI. V lost 6 bases to trimming and J lost 2 bases; unmatched junction nucleotides: 7. This CDR3 is CASSPGQGQNYGYTF. CDR3 in DNA: TGTGCCAGCTCGCCCGGACAGGGGCAGAACTATGGCTACACCTTC.

This clone appeared a single time. CDR3 residues: CASSPGQGGRYGYTF. CDR3 nucleotide sequence: TGTGCCAGCAGCCCGGGACAGGGCGGGAGGTATGGCTACACCTTC. The chain uses TRBV5-4 and TRBJ1-2; 9 bases are a match to TRBD1. After removal of 4 bases from V and 5 bases from J, the junction contained 9 bases not matched to a gene. CDR3 length: 15 amino acids. Looked up from germline, CDR1 is SGHNT and CDR2 is YYREEE (reference sequence).

The gene calls are TRBV19 and TRBJ2-5; 8 bases fit TRBD2. CDR1 LNHDA and CDR2 SQIVND come from the germline V gene (reference sequence). This CDR3 is 14 amino acids long. Trimming took 6 bases from V and 5 from J; bases not matched to a gene: 8. The CDR3 here is CASSHGRAQETQYF. CDR3 DNA sequence: TGTGCCAGTAGCCACGGGAGGGCCCAGGAGACCCAGTACTTC.

This rearrangement joins TRBV5-1 to TRBJ2-7; D gene uncertain. CDR1 and CDR2 from the germline V gene are SGHRS and YFSETQ. The CDR3 sequence is 14 residues long. V was clipped by 2 bases and J by 0 bases, with 9 bases between them. CDR3 bases: TGCGCCAGCAGCTTTTCCGGCGTCTCCTACGAGCAGTACTTC. This codes for CASSFSGVSYEQYF. Full variable domain (outside the CDR3, taken from reference TRBV5-1 and TRBJ2-7): KAGVTQTPRYLIKTRGQQVTLSCSPISGHRSVSWYQQTPGQGLQFLFEYFSETQRNKGNFPGRFSGRQFSNSRSEMNVSTLELGDSALYLCASSFSGVSYEQYFGPGTRLTVT.

This clone came up a few times. The chain has TRBV2 and TRBJ2-7; 7 bases align to TRBD1. The CDR3 has 13 amino acids. The germline V gene encodes CDR1 SNHLY and CDR2 FYNNEI. V was clipped by 9 bases and J by 0 bases; unmatched bases: 5. The CDR3 spells CASMGQTSYEQYF. The CDR3 bases are TGTGCCAGTATGGGACAGACCTCCTACGAGCAGTACTTC.

The V and J genes are TRBV6-1 and TRBJ1-5, with D unclear. Trimming took 6 bases from V and 2 from J, leaving 8 bases between them. Germline values: CDR1 MNHNS, CDR2 SASEGT. The CDR3 totals 13 residues. The CDR3 DNA is TGTGCCAGCAGGGAAATAGGCAATCAGCCCCAGCATTTT. The encoded protein is CASREIGNQPQHF.

The chain combines TRBV7-9 with TRBJ2-3; 9 bases agree with TRBD2. Germline V gives CDR1 SEHNR, CDR2 FQNEAQ (reference sequence). V trimming: 1 base; J trimming: 2 bases; junction bases outside the gene matches: 7. The CDR3 is 17 amino acids. The CDR3 DNA is TGTGCCAGCAGCTTAGGTGCAGAGCGGGGGGCCACAGATACGCAGTATTTT. It is translated as CASSLGAERGATDTQYF.

This clone has a single count. The gene calls are TRBV9 and TRBJ1-1; 9 bases align to TRBD1. In germline, CDR1 is SGDLS, CDR2 YYNGEE. With 4 bases clipped from V and 4 bases from J, the junction kept 5 bases outside the gene matches. This CDR3 region has 14 residues. The CDR3 DNA reads TGTGCCAGCAGCTCAACAGGGGGCACCACTGAAGCTTTCTTT. This codes for CASSSTGGTTEAFF.

On this clone: Other DNA sequences within the sample encode an identical CDR3. The chain links TRBV7-2 to TRBJ2-7; D is unclear. Germline assignment: CDR1 SGHTA and CDR2 FQGNSA. CDR3 length: 14 residues. V was clipped by 3 bases and J by 0 bases, with 9 bases between them. CDR3 region: CASSLGRASYEQYF. CDR3 bases: TGTGCCAGCAGCTTGGGTCGAGCCTCCTACGAGCAGTACTTC.

The DNA for the CDR3 is TGTGCCAGCAGCGACCTGGGGCCTTACAATGAGCAGTTCTTC. Its protein is CASSDLGPYNEQFF. The rearrangement uses TRBV11-2 and TRBJ2-1, with a weak D call TRBD1 (5 bases). V was cut by 5 bases and J by 4 bases, with 12 bases left in between. Germline V gives CDR1 SGHAT, CDR2 FQNNGV. The CDR3 length is 14 residues. Supplemented by reference TRBV11-2 and TRBJ2-1, the full variable domain reads EAGVAQSPRYKIIEKRQSVAFWCNPISGHATLYWYQQILGQGPKLLIQFQNNGVVDDSQLPKDRFSAERLKGVDSTLKIQPAKLEDSAVYLCASSDLGPYNEQFFGPGTRLTVL.

The chain recombines TRBV5-6 with TRBJ1-2; no firm D call. The CDR3 is 14 residues long. V lost 0 bases and J 4 bases, leaving 10 bases between the germline ends. Per germline, CDR1 SGHDT and CDR2 YYEEEE. The CDR3 region has the DNA TGTGCCAGCAGCTTGGGGCCCTCGGGCTATGGCTACACCTTC. Translated: CASSLGPSGYGYTF.

The chain couples TRBV27 to TRBJ2-7, with a tentative D call TRBD2 (6 bases). CDR3 length: 16 amino acids. Germline CDR1 is MNHEY and CDR2 is SMNVEV (reference sequence). V lost 2 bases and J lost 5, with 19 bases in between. The CDR3 region is CASSLRPSGWRDEQYF. For the CDR3, the DNA is TGTGCCAGCAGTTTAAGACCGTCTGGTTGGAGGGACGAGCAGTACTTC.

The genes are TRBV28 and TRBJ1-4, with TRBD1 as a possible D gene (6 bases). V was shortened by 1 base and J by 4 bases, with 16 bases between the two germline ends. The CDR3 loop spans 17 amino acids. CDR1 and CDR2 (germline): MDHEN, SYDVKM. CDR3 nucleotides: TGTGCCAGCAGTTTATCGAGCCTCCAGGGGATTAATGAAAAACTGTTTTTT. Its protein is CASSLSSLQGINEKLFF.

This clone was observed a single time. V and J are TRBV5-1 and TRBJ1-5; possibly TRBD1 for D (6 bases). Germline-derived CDR1 and CDR2 are SGHRS and YFSETQ. The CDR3 spans 13 residues. Trimming cost V 4 bases and J 10 bases, with 15 bases left between them. The CDR3: CASSPQGLGPQHF. In nucleotides, the CDR3 is TGCGCCAGCAGCCCACAGGGTTTGGGACCCCAGCATTTT.